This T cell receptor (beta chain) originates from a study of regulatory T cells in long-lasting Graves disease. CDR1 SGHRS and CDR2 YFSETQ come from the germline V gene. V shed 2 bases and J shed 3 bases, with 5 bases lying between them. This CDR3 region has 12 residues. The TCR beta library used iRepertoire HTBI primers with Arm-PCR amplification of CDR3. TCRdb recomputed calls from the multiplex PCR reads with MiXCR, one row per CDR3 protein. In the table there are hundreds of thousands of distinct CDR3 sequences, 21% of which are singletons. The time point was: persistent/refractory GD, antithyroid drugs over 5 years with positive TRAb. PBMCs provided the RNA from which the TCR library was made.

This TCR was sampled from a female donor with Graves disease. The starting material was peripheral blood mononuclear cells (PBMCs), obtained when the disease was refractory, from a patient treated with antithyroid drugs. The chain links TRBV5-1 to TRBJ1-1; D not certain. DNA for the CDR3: TGCGCCAGCAGCTTTAAAGACACTGAAGCTTTCTTT. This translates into CASSFKDTEAFF.